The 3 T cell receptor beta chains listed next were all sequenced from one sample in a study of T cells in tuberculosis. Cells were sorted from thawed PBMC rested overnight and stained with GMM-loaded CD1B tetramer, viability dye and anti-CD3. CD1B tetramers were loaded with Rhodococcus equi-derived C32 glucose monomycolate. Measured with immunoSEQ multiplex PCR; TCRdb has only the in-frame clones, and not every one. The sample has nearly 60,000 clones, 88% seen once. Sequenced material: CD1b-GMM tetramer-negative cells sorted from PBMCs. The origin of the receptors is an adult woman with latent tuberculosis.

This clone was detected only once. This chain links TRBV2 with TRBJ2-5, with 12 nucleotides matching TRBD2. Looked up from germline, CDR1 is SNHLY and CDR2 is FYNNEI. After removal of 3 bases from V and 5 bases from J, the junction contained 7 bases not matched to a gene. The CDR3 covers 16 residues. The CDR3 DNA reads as TGTGCCAGCAGTGACCGACTAGCGGGAGCATGGGAGACCCAGTACTTC. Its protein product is CASSDRLAGAWETQYF.

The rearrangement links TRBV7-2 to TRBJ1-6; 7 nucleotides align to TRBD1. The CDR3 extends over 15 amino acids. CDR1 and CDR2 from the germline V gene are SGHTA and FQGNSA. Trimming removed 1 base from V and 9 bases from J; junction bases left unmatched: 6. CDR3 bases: TGTGCCAGCAGCTTAGTTACAGGGGCCGGTTCACCCCTCCACTTT. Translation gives CASSLVTGAGSPLHF.

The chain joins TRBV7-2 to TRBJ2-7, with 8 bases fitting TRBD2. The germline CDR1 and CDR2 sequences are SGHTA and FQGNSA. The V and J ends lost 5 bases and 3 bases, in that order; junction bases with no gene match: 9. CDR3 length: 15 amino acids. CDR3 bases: TGTGCCAGCAGCCCCCGAGGCGGGAGGTTCTACGAGCAGTACTTC. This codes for CASSPRGGRFYEQYF.